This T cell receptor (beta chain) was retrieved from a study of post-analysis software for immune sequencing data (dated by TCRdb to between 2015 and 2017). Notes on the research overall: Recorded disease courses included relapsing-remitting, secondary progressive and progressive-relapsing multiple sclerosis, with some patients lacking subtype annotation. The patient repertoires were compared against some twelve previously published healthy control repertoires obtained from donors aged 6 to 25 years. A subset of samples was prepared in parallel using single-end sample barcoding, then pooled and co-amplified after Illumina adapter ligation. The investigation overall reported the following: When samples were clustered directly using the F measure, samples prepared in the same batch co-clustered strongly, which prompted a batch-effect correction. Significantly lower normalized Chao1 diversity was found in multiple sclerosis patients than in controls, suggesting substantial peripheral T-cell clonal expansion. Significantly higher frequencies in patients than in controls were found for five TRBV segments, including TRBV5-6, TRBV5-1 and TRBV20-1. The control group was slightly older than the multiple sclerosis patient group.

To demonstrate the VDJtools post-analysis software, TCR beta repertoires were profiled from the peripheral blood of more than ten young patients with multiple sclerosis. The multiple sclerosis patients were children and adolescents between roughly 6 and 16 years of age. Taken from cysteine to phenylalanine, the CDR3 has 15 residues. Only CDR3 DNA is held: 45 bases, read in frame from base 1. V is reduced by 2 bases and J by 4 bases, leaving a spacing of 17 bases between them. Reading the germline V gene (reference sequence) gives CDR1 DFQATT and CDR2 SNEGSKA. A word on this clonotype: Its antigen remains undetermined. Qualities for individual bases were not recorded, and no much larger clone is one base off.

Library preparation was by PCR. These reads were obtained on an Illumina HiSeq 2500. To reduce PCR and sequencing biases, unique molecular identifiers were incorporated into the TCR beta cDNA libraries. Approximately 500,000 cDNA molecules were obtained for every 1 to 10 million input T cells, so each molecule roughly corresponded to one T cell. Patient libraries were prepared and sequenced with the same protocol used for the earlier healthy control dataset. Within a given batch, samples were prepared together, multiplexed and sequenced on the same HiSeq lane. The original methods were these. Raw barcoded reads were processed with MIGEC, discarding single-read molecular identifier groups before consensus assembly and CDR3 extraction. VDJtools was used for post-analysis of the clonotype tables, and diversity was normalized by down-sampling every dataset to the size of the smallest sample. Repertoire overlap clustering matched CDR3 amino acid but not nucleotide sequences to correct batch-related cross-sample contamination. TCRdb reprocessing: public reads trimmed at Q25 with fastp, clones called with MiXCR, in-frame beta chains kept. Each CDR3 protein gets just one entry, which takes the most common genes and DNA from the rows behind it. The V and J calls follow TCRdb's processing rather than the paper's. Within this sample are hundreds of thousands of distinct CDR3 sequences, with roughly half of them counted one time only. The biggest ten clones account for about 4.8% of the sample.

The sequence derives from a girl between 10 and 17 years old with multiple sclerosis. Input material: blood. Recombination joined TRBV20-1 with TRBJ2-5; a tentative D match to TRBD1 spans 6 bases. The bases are TGCAGTGCTAGATACCCCTCCAGGGGTCGAGAGACCCAGTACTTC. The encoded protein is CSARYPSRGRETQYF.